This is a list of T cell receptor beta chains from one sample in a study of cytomegalovirus exposure and HLA in healthy donors. Assay used: immunoSEQ multiplex PCR; TCRdb lists only in-frame clones, some missing. Of 95,000 to 150,000 clones in the sample, 17% were seen once. The sample comprised PBMCs. The receptors were gathered from a female donor in good health and CMV-seropositive. The CDR3 runs from the conserved cysteine through the conserved F or W. Each record gives: D gene, clone size, V gene, J gene, CDR3 DNA, CDR3 protein. D genes are given only for firm matches. For some rows the clone size is stated as once, few or many, or as a class when expanded; others skip it.

D: TRBD1
size: few
V: TRBV27
J: TRBJ2-6
DNA: TGTGCCAGCAGTTTATCTAACAGGGGGCCCTCTGGGGCCAACGTCCTGACTTTC
CDR3: CASSLSNRGPSGANVLTF

D: TRBD1
size: NA
V: TRBV7-3
J: TRBJ2-7
DNA: TGTGCCAGCAGCTCTCTGGGACAGTCCTACGAGCAGTACTTC
CDR3: CASSSLGQSYEQYF

D: TRBD1
size: few
V: TRBV27
J: TRBJ1-6
DNA: TGTGCCAGCAGTCCCGGGACAGGGGTAGGTCCCCTCCACTTT
CDR3: CASSPGTGVGPLHF

D: NA
size: NA
V: TRBV6-5
J: TRBJ1-2
DNA: TGTGCCAGCAGTTACAACAACCGTTATGGCTACACCTTC
CDR3: CASSYNNRYGYTF

D: NA
size: few
V: TRBV10-3
J: TRBJ2-5
DNA: TGTGCCATCAGTTACAGGGTTGAAGAGACCCAGTACTTC
CDR3: CAISYRVEETQYF

D: NA
size: NA
V: TRBV28
J: TRBJ2-5
DNA: TGTGCCAGCAGTTACGGGAGTATAGCGGAGACCCAGTACTTC
CDR3: CASSYGSIAETQYF

D: TRBD1
size: NA
V: TRBV2
J: TRBJ1-5
DNA: TGTGCCAGCAGGGGGGACAGTTACAATCAGCCCCAGCATTTT
CDR3: CASRGDSYNQPQHF

D: TRBD1
size: few
V: TRBV7-2
J: TRBJ1-1
DNA: TGTGCCAGCAGACAAGAACAGGGGCGCGCTGAAGCTTTCTTT
CDR3: CASRQEQGRAEAFF

D: TRBD2
size: NA
V: TRBV27
J: TRBJ2-7
DNA: TGTGCCAGCAGTTTATTCCGCGGGACTAGCGGGGTTAACGAGCAGTACTTC
CDR3: CASSLFRGTSGVNEQYF

D: NA
size: NA
V: TRBV28
J: TRBJ2-7
DNA: TGTGCCAGCAGTCCGGACAGTTTAAGGTCCTACGAGCAGTACTTC
CDR3: CASSPDSLRSYEQYF

D: TRBD2
size: NA
V: TRBV7-2
J: TRBJ2-4
DNA: TGTGCCAGCAGCCGAGAAATGGCGGGGGGAAACATTCAGTACTTC
CDR3: CASSREMAGGNIQYF

D: NA
size: few
V: TRBV5-8
J: TRBJ2-7
DNA: TGTGCCAGCAGCCCTCATGACGGACAGCATTACGAGCAGTACTTC
CDR3: CASSPHDGQHYEQYF

D: TRBD1
size: NA
V: TRBV28
J: TRBJ2-6
DNA: TGTGCCAGCAGTTCCAGGGGGACTGGGGCCAACGTCCTGACTTTC
CDR3: CASSSRGTGANVLTF

D: TRBD1
size: NA
V: TRBV19
J: TRBJ2-7
DNA: TGTGCCAGTAGTATTCTACCGGGACAGGGCTACGAGCAGTACTTC
CDR3: CASSILPGQGYEQYF

D: NA
size: few
V: TRBV6-8
J: TRBJ2-7
DNA: TGTGCCAGCAGGCGCTCTTGCCGAGCCTACGAGCAGTACTTC
CDR3: CASRRSCRAYEQYF

D: NA
size: few
V: TRBV28
J: TRBJ1-3
DNA: TGTGCCAGCAGTCTCGGGGGGGCCGAAGGGGCTGGAAACACCATATATTTT
CDR3: CASSLGGAEGAGNTIYF

D: TRBD1
size: few
V: TRBV28
J: TRBJ2-7
DNA: TGTGCCAGCACCCGGGACAGGGCAGCCTACGAGCAGTACTTC
CDR3: CASTRDRAAYEQYF

D: TRBD2
size: few
V: TRBV6-1
J: TRBJ2-2
DNA: TGTGCCAGCAGTAGGGAGGGTTACACCGGGGAGCTGTTTTTT
CDR3: CASSREGYTGELFF

D: TRBD2
size: NA
V: TRBV4-3
J: TRBJ2-3
DNA: TGCGCCAGCAGCAGACGGACTAGCGGGGGGGCTGCTGATACGCAGTATTTT
CDR3: CASSRRTSGGAADTQYF

D: NA
size: NA
V: TRBV2
J: TRBJ2-1
DNA: TGTGCCAGCAGTGCGGAGTTGGAGCAGTTCTTC
CDR3: CASSAELEQFF

D: NA
size: NA
V: TRBV7-2
J: TRBJ1-1
DNA: TGTGCCAGCAGCTTAGGGCCCATGAACACTGAAGCTTTCTTT
CDR3: CASSLGPMNTEAFF

D: NA
size: NA
V: TRBV28
J: TRBJ2-7
DNA: TGTGCCAGCAAAACAGGGTACGAGCAGTACTTC
CDR3: CASKTGYEQYF

D: TRBD1
size: NA
V: TRBV5-6
J: TRBJ2-1
DNA: TGTGCCAGCAGCTTCATAGCAAGAACAGGGGGGAATGAGCAGTTCTTC
CDR3: CASSFIARTGGNEQFF

D: TRBD1
size: few
V: TRBV7-2
J: TRBJ1-2
DNA: TGTGCCAGCAGCCCTGCCCCCGGGACAGTTTACACCTATGGCTACACCTTC
CDR3: CASSPAPGTVYTYGYTF

D: TRBD1
size: NA
V: TRBV7-8
J: TRBJ1-2
DNA: TGTGCCAGCAGTCCAGGGGGCGTCGGCTATGGCTACACCTTC
CDR3: CASSPGGVGYGYTF

D: TRBD1
size: few
V: TRBV19
J: TRBJ1-6
DNA: TGTGCCAGTAGTAGTGGACAGGGACCACCCCTCCACTTT
CDR3: CASSSGQGPPLHF

D: TRBD2
size: NA
V: TRBV18
J: TRBJ2-5
DNA: TGTGCCAGCTCACCACCGGGACTAGCGGGGGAGACCCAGTACTTC
CDR3: CASSPPGLAGETQYF

D: NA
size: NA
V: TRBV6-1
J: TRBJ2-3
DNA: TGTGCCAGCAGTGGGGGGGAGACAGATACGCAGTATTTT
CDR3: CASSGGETDTQYF

D: TRBD1
size: NA
V: TRBV6-5
J: TRBJ1-5
DNA: TGTGCCAGTAAGCTAACAGGGGGCGATCAGCCCCAGCATTTT
CDR3: CASKLTGGDQPQHF

D: NA
size: NA
V: TRBV29-1
J: TRBJ2-2
DNA: TGCAGCGTTGAATGGCTGGGGCAAAACACCGGGGAGCTGTTTTTT
CDR3: CSVEWLGQNTGELFF

D: NA
size: few
V: TRBV4-1
J: TRBJ2-5
DNA: TGCGCCAGCAGCCAAGAGGTGACAGGAAAGCAAGAGACCCAGTACTTC
CDR3: CASSQEVTGKQETQYF

D: NA
size: NA
V: TRBV6-5
J: TRBJ2-3
DNA: TGTGCCAGCAGACGGGCAGATACGCAGTATTTT
CDR3: CASRRADTQYF

D: TRBD2
size: few
V: TRBV7-9
J: TRBJ2-1
DNA: TGTGCCAGCAGCTTACTTCTAGCGGGAGTCCCCTACAATGAGCAGTTCTTC
CDR3: CASSLLLAGVPYNEQFF

D: NA
size: NA
V: TRBV18
J: TRBJ1-5
DNA: TGTGCCAGCTCAACGACAGTATTCAATCAGCCCCAGCATTTT
CDR3: CASSTTVFNQPQHF

D: TRBD2
size: NA
V: TRBV25-1
J: TRBJ2-2
DNA: TGTGCCAGCAGTGAACCAGGGACTAGCGGGGGCACCGGGGAGCTGTTTTTT
CDR3: CASSEPGTSGGTGELFF

D: TRBD1
size: NA
V: TRBV7-2
J: TRBJ1-1
DNA: TGTGCCAGCAGCTCTACCCGATACGCTGACAGGGGAGGTGAAGCTTTCTTT
CDR3: CASSSTRYADRGGEAFF

D: NA
size: NA
V: TRBV5-1
J: TRBJ1-4
DNA: TGCGCCAGCAGCTTGGCCGGGTCAGCTGCAACTAATGAAAAACTGTTTTTT
CDR3: CASSLAGSAATNEKLFF

D: NA
size: NA
V: TRBV19
J: TRBJ2-5
DNA: TGTGCCAGTAGTATTTGGGGCGTTGGTCAAGAGACCCAGTACTTC
CDR3: CASSIWGVGQETQYF

D: NA
size: NA
V: TRBV28
J: TRBJ2-1
DNA: TGTGCCAGCAGTTTAGAGTGGGGAGTTGAGGAGTTCTTC
CDR3: CASSLEWGVEEFF

D: NA
size: few
V: TRBV18
J: TRBJ1-1
DNA: TGTGCCAGCTCACAGACACTGAACACTGAAGCTTTCTTT
CDR3: CASSQTLNTEAFF

D: NA
size: NA
V: TRBV9
J: TRBJ2-3
DNA: TGTGCCAGCAGCGTAGCTGGGTTGGGGAGTTCTAGCACAGATACGCAGTATTTT
CDR3: CASSVAGLGSSSTDTQYF

D: TRBD1
size: few
V: TRBV30
J: TRBJ2-5
DNA: TGTGCTGCCGGGACAGGGTTCACCCAGTACTTC
CDR3: CAAGTGFTQYF

D: TRBD2
size: few
V: TRBV4-1
J: TRBJ2-3
DNA: TGCGCCAGCAGCCAGACAGGACTAGCGGCTAGCACAGATACGCAGTATTTT
CDR3: CASSQTGLAASTDTQYF